This TCR beta chain was sequenced for a study of cytomegalovirus exposure and HLA in healthy donors. It was with 60 Vbeta and 13 Jbeta primers that the PCR ran. Repertoires were generated with immunoSEQ multiplex PCR, while TCRdb's copy carries only in-frame clones and drops some. The data contain about 190,000 clones, roughly four fifths of them seen just once; the ten biggest clones take up 2.1%. The study, taken as a whole, reports: Researchers catalogued 160 or so TCR beta chains as cytomegalovirus-associated.

CDR1 and CDR2 from the germline V gene are LNHDA and SQIVND (reference sequence). The CDR3 sequence is 15 residues long. Trimming left V 5 bases short and J 2 bases short, with 13 bases between. As concerns this clone: What it binds is unknown.

The TCR originated in a woman aged 30 to 39 in good health and CMV-seropositive. Sequencing was carried out using PBMCs. The chain uses TRBV19 and TRBJ1-3; a possible D gene is TRBD1 (6 bases). The CDR3: CASSGQNRPGNTIYF. For the CDR3, the DNA is TGTGCCAGTAGTGGACAGAATAGACCTGGAAACACCATATATTTT.